Sequencing of this T cell receptor (beta chain) was carried out in a study of shared clonotypes between healthy human individuals. Profiling relied on immunoSEQ multiplex PCR, and the TCRdb table lists in-frame clones only, not all of them. This sample has a few hundred thousand clones, with roughly 80% found just once. The TCR comes from a woman between 40 and 55 years old in good health. Some clones in this sample may be carry-over from other donors' samples. Sequencing was done on a sample of PBMCs.

CDR3 in amino acids: CASSQVFSEQIYEQYF. The CDR3 region has the DNA TGCGCCAGCAGCCAAGTGTTTAGTGAACAGATCTACGAGCAGTACTTC. V is TRBV4-3 and J is TRBJ2-7; D is undetermined. The CDR3 loop spans 16 amino acids. The V end lost 1 base, the J end lost 3 bases, and 16 bases lay between the germline ends. Germline lookup yields CDR1 LGHNA and CDR2 YSLEER.